This T cell receptor beta chain is drawn from a study of blood T cell repertoires in COVID-19. Study context: Samples taken during acute and convalescent COVID-19 were collected in the United States, Italy and Spain.

Germline V lookup: CDR1 SQVTM, CDR2 ANQGSEA. Between the trimmed V and J ends, which lost 6 bases and 0 bases, there was a span of 8 bases. The CDR3 totals 13 residues. Measured with immunoSEQ multiplex PCR; TCRdb has only the in-frame clones, and not every one. The sample carries about 260,000 clones, 75% to 90% recorded once. This clonotype originated in a man aged 25 to 40 with active or convalescent COVID-19. Source material: peripheral blood. The chain has TRBV29-1 and TRBJ2-2; D call uncertain. CDR3 DNA: TGCAGCGTCCAGACAACGAACACCGGGGAGCTGTTTTTT. Residues: CSVQTTNTGELFF.